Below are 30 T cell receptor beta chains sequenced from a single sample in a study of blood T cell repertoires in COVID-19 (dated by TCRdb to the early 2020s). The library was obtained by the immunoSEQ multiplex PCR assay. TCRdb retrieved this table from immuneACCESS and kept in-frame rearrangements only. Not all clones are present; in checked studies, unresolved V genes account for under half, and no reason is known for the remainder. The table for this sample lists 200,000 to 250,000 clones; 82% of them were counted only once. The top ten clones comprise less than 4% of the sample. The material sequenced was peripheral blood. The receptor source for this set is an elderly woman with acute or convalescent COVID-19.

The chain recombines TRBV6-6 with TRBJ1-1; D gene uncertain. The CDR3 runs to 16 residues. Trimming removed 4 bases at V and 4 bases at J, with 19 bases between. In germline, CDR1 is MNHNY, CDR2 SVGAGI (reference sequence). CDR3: CASSSSSLPRGTEAFF. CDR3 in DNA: TGTGCCAGCAGTTCGTCTAGCCTCCCGCGGGGCACTGAAGCTTTCTTT.

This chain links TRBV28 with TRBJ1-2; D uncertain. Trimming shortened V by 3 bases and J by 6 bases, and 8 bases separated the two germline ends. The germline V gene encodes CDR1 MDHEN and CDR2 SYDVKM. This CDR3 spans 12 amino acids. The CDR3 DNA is TGTGCCAGCAGTTTCTTCCTCGATGGCTACACCTTC. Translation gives CASSFFLDGYTF.

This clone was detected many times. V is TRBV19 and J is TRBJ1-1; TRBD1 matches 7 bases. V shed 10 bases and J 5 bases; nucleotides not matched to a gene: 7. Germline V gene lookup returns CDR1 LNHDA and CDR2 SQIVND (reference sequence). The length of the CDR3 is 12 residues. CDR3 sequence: CATLTGLTEAFF. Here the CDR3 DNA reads TGTGCCACCTTGACAGGGCTGACTGAAGCTTTCTTT.

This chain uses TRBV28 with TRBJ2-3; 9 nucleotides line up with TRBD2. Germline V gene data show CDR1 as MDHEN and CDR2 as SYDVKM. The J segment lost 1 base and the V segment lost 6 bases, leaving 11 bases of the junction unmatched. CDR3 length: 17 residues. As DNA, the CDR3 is TGTGCCAGCAGCCCAAACCCTAGCGGGGTCGGCACAGATACGCAGTATTTT. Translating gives CASSPNPSGVGTDTQYF.

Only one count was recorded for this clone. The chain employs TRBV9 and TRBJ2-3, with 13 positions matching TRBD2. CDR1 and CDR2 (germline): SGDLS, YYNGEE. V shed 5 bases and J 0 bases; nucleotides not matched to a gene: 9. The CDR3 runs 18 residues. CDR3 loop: CASSLRTSGGSSTDTQYF. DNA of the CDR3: TGTGCCAGCAGTCTTAGGACTAGCGGGGGATCTAGCACAGATACGCAGTATTTT.

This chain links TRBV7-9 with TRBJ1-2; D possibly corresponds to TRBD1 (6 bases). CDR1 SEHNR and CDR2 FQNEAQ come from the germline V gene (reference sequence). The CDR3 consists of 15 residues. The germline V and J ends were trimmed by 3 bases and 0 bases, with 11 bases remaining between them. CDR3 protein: CASSLNRVPNYGYTF. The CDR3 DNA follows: TGTGCCAGCAGCTTGAACAGGGTTCCTAACTATGGCTACACCTTC.

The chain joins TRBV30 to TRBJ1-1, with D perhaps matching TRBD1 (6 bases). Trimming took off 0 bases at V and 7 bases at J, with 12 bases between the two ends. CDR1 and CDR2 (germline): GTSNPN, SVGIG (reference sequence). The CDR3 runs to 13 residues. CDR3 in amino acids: CAWSVSGTSEAFF. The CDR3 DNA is TGTGCCTGGAGTGTCTCCGGGACAAGTGAAGCTTTCTTT.

The CDR3 spells CASSTTGRDGYTF. The CDR3 bases are TGTGCCAGCAGTACTACAGGGAGGGATGGCTACACCTTC. The chain links TRBV6-5 to TRBJ1-2; D is perhaps TRBD1 (6 bases). Per germline, CDR1 MNHEY and CDR2 SVGAGI. Trimming removed 5 bases from V and 6 bases from J, with 13 bases in between. The CDR3 totals 13 residues.

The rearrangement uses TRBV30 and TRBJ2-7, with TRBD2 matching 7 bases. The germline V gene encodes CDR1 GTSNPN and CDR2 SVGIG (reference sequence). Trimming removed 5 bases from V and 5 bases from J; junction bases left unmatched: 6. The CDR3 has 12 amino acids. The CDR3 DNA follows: TGTGCCTGGTCTAGCGGTGGTCACGAGCAGTACTTC. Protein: CAWSSGGHEQYF.

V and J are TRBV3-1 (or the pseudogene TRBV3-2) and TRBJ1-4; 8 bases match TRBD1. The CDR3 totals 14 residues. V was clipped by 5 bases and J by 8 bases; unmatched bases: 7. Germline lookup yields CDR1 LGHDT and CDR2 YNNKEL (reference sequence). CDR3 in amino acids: CASSFQGAGEKLFF. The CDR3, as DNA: TGTGCCAGCAGCTTTCAGGGGGCAGGAGAAAAACTGTTTTTT.

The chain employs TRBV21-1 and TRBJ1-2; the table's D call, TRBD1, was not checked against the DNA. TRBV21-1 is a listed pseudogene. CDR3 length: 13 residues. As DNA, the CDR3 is TGTGCCAGCAGCAAGAGACAGCTCTATGGCTACACCTTC. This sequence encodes CASSKRQLYGYTF.

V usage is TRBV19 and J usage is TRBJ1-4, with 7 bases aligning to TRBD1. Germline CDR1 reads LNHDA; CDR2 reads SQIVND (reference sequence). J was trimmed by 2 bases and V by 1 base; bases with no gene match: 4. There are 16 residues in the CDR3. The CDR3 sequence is CASSIGTGVTNEKLFF. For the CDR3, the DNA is TGTGCCAGTAGTATAGGCACAGGGGTGACTAATGAAAAACTGTTTTTT.

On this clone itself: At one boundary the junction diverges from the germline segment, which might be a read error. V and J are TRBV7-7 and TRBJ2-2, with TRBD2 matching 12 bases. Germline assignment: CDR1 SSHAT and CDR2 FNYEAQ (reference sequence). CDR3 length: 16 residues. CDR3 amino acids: CASSPTSGGTTGELFF. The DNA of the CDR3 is TGTGCTAGCAGCCCAACTAGCGGGGGGACCACCGGGGAGCTGTTTTTT.

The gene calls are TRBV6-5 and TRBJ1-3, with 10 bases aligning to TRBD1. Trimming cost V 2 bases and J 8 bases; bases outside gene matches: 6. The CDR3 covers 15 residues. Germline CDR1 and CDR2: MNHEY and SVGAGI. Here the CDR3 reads CASSYSSGQGHTIYF. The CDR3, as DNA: TGTGCCAGCAGTTACAGTTCGGGACAGGGGCACACCATATATTTT.

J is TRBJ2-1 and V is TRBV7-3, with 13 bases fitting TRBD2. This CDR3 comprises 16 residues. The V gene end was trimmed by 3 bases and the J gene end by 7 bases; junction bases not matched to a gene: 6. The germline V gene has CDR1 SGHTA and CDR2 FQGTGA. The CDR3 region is CASSFQTSGGKNEQFF. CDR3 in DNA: TGTGCCAGCAGCTTCCAGACTAGCGGGGGGAAAAATGAGCAGTTCTTC.

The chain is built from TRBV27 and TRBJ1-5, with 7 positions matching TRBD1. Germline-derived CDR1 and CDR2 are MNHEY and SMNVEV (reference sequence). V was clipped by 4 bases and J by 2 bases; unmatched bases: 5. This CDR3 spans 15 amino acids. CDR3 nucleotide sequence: TGTGCCAGCAGTTCCGAGGGGGCGGGCAATCAGCCCCAGCATTTT. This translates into CASSSEGAGNQPQHF.

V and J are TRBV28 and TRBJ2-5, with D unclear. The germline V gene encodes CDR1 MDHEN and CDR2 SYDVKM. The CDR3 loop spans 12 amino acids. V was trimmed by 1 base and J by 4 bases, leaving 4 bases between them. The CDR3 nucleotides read TGTGCCAGCAGTTTATCGGGAGAGACCCAGTACTTC. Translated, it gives CASSLSGETQYF.

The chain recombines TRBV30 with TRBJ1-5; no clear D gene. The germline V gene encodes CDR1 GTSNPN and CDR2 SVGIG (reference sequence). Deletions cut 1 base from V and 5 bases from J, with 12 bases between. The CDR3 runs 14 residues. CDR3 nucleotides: TGTGCCTGGAGTGATGGCAGTCCTTATCAGCCCCAGCATTTT. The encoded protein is CAWSDGSPYQPQHF.

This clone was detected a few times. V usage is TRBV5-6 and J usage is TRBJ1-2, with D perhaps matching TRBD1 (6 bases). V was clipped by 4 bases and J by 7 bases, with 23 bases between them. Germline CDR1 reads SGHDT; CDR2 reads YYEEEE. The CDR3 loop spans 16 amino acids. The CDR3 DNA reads TGTGCCAGCAGCCTCAGACCGGGACACAACGTGGGTGGCTACACCTTC. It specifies CASSLRPGHNVGGYTF. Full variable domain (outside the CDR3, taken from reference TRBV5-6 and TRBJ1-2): DAGVTQSPTHLIKTRGQQVTLRCSPKSGHDTVSWYQQALGQGPQFIFQYYEEEERQRGNFPDRFSGHQFPNYSSELNVNALLLGDSALYLCASSLRPGHNVGGYTFGSGTRLTVV.

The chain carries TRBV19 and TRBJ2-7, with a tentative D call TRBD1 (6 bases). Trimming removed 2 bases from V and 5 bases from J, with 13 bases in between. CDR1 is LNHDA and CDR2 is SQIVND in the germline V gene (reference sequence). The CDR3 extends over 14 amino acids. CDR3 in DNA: TGTGCCAGTAGTATATCACAGGGTGCCGACGAGCAGTACTTC. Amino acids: CASSISQGADEQYF.

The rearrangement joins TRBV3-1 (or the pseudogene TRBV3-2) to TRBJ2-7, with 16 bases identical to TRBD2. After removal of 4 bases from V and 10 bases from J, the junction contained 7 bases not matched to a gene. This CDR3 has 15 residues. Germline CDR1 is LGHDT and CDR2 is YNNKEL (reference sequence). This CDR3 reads CASSLGLAGGPGQYF. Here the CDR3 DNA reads TGTGCCAGCAGCCTGGGACTAGCGGGGGGGCCGGGACAGTACTTC.

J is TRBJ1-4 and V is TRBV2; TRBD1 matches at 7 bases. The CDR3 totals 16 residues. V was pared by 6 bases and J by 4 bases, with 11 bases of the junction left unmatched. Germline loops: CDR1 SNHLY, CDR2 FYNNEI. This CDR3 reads CASRPPGYRGNEKLFF. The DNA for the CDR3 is TGTGCCAGCAGACCCCCCGGGTACAGGGGTAATGAAAAACTGTTTTTT.

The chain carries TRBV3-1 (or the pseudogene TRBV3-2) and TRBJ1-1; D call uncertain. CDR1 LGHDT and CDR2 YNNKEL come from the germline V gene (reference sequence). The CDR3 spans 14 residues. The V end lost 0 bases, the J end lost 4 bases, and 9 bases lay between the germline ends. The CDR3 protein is CASSQDVEGTEAFF. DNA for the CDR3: TGTGCCAGCAGCCAAGATGTGGAGGGCACTGAAGCTTTCTTT.

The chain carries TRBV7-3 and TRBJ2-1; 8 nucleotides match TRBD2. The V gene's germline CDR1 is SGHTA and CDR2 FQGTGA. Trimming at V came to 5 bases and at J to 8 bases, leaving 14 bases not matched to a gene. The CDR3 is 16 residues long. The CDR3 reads CASSILAPGGPDEQFF. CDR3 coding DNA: TGTGCCAGCAGCATACTGGCCCCGGGGGGGCCCGATGAGCAGTTCTTC.

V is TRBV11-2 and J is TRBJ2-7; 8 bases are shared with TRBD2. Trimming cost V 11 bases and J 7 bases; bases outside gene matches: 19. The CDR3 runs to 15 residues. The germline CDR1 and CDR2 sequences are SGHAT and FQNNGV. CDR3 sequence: CAPREVGSGVGEQYF. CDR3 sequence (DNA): TGTGCCCCCCGGGAGGTTGGTAGCGGGGTTGGGGAGCAGTACTTC.

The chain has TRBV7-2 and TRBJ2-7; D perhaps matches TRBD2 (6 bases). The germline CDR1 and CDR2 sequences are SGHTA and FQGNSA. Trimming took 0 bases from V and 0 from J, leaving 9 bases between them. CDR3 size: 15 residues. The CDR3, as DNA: TGTGCCAGCAGCTTAGCGGGGAGGAGCTCCTACGAGCAGTACTTC. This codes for CASSLAGRSSYEQYF.

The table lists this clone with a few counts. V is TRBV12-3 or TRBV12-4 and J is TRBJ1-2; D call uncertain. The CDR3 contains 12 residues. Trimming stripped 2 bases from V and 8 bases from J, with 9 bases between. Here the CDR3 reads CASSLFLGGYTF. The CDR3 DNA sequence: TGTGCCAGCAGTTTATTCCTTGGCGGCTACACCTTC.

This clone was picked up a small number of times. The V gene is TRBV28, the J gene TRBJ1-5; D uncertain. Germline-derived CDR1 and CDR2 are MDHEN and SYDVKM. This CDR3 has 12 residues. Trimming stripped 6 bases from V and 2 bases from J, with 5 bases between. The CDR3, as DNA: TGTGCCAGCAGGGCGGGCAATCAGCCCCAGCATTTT. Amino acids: CASRAGNQPQHF.

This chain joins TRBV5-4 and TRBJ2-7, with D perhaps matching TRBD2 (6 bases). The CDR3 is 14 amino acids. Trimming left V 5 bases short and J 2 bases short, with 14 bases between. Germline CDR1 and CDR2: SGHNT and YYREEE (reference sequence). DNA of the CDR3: TGTGCCAGCAGATCCGGGACTGGACCCTACGAGCAGTACTTC. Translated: CASRSGTGPYEQYF.

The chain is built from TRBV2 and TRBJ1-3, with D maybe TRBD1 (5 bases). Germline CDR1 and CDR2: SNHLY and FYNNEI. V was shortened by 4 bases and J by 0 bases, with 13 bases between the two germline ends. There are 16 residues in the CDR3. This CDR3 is CASSASNRISGNTIYF. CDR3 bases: TGTGCCAGCAGTGCCAGCAACAGGATCTCTGGAAACACCATATATTTT.